Presented here are 7 T cell receptor beta chains from one specimen sequenced in a study of identical twins (TCRdb year 2016). Receptor libraries were prepared by 5' RACE. The run used an Illumina HiSeq 2000. TCRdb itself trimmed the public reads at Q25 with fastp, ran MiXCR and retained productive beta chains. Rows matching on CDR3 protein sequence are summarized as one entry with the most common DNA and genes. The sample includes hundreds of thousands of distinct CDR3 sequences, with over 15% observed a single time. Around 13% of the sample lies in the top ten. This same sample was also taken into another study, of T cells expressing NK-cell markers.

The specimen sequenced was PBMCs. Receptors were obtained from a woman aged 18-30 years in good health.

J is TRBJ2-7 and V is TRBV27; TRBD1 might be the D (6 bases). V dropped 1 base and J dropped 3 bases, with 13 bases sitting between them. Germline CDR1 is MNHEY and CDR2 is SMNVEV (reference sequence). CDR3 length equals 15 residues. In DNA, the CDR3 is TGTGCCAGCAGTTTATGGGGAGACAGGCGCTACGAGCAGTACTTC. Residues: CASSLWGDRRYEQYF.

The chain carries TRBV10-1 and TRBJ2-1; D possibly corresponds to TRBD2 (5 bases). Per the germline V gene, CDR1 is WNHNN and CDR2 is SYGVQD (reference sequence). Trimming stripped 3 bases from V and 3 bases from J, with 9 bases between. The CDR3 sequence is 14 residues long. In nucleotides, the CDR3 is TGCGCCAGCAGTGACCAGCGGAACTACAATGAGCAGTTCTTC. The encoded protein is CASSDQRNYNEQFF.

V and J are TRBV11-2 and TRBJ2-2; 9 bases match TRBD2. The V gene end was trimmed by 0 bases and the J gene end by 6 bases; junction bases not matched to a gene: 14. Germline V gene data show CDR1 as SGHAT and CDR2 as FQNNGV. The CDR3 totals 19 residues. CDR3 sequence (DNA): TGTGCCAGCAGCTTAGAGGCTTCGGGGGTAGCGGGAGTAGCCGGGGAGCTGTTTTTT. Its protein product is CASSLEASGVAGVAGELFF.

In this sample, this clonotype turned up once. The chain recombines TRBV15 with TRBJ1-6; D unresolved. The CDR3 spans 13 residues. Germline CDR1 LNHNV, CDR2 YYDKDF (reference sequence). V was pared by 0 bases and J by 10 bases, with 7 bases between. CDR3 DNA: TGTGCCACCAGCAGAGATCAGAAGTCACCCCTCCACTTT. This translates into CATSRDQKSPLHF.

The chain links TRBV4-1 to TRBJ1-1, with TRBD1 identical over 9 bases. Trimming removed 4 bases from V and 4 bases from J; junction bases left unmatched: 7. The CDR3 is 15 residues long. Germline CDR1 is MGHRA and CDR2 is YSYEKL. The CDR3 DNA reads as TGCGCCAGCAGCCGACAGGGACAGGGAACCACTGAAGCTTTCTTT. This translates into CASSRQGQGTTEAFF.

This clonotype was counted a few times. The chain joins TRBV10-3 to TRBJ2-7; no clear D. Germline CDR1 ENHRY, CDR2 SYGVKD. This CDR3 comprises 13 residues. V lost 7 bases and J 0 bases, leaving 10 bases between the germline ends. The CDR3 loop is CAIKSETSYEQYF. The CDR3 nucleotides are TGTGCCATCAAATCCGAGACCTCCTACGAGCAGTACTTC.

V and J are TRBV12-3 or TRBV12-4 and TRBJ1-4; the match to TRBD1 covers 10 bases. V was clipped by 8 bases and J by 0 bases; unmatched bases: 9. The CDR3 has 17 residues. CDR3 sequence reads: CASHQGTGATTNEKLFF. The CDR3 bases are TGTGCCAGCCACCAAGGGACAGGGGCCACAACTAATGAAAAACTGTTTTTT.